The source of this T cell receptor beta chain is a study of T cell changes during pregnancy in multiple sclerosis. Method: immunoSEQ multiplex PCR; TCRdb's copy keeps in-frame clones and lacks some. The sample records about 38,000 clones, 80% to 95% being singletons. Germline assignment: CDR1 MNHNS and CDR2 SASEGT. The CDR3 is 14 residues long. The ends were cut back, 2 bases at V and 7 bases at J, with 14 bases in the middle. This sequence originates from a female donor in good health, enrolled as a control in a pregnancy study. The chain links TRBV6-1 to TRBJ1-2; D uncertain. The sequencing here drew on CD4+ T cells from peripheral blood mononuclear cells, taken after pregnancy. In nucleotides, the CDR3 is TGTGCCAGCAGTGAAATCTTCCTAATCCCTGGCTACACCTTC. It specifies CASSEIFLIPGYTF.